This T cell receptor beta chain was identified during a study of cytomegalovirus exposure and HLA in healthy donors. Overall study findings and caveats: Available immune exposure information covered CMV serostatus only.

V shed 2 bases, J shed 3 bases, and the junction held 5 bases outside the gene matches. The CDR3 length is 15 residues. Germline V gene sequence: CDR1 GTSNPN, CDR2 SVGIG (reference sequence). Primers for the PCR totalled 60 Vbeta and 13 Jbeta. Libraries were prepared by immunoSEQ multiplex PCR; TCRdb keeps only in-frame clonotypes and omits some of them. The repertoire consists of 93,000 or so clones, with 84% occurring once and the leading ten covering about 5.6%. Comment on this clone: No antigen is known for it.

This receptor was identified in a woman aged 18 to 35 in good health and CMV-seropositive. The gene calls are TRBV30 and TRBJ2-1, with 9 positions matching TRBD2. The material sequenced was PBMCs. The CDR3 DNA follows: TGTGCCTGGAGTACCGGGACTAGCTACTACAATGAGCAGTTCTTC. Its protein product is CAWSTGTSYYNEQFF.